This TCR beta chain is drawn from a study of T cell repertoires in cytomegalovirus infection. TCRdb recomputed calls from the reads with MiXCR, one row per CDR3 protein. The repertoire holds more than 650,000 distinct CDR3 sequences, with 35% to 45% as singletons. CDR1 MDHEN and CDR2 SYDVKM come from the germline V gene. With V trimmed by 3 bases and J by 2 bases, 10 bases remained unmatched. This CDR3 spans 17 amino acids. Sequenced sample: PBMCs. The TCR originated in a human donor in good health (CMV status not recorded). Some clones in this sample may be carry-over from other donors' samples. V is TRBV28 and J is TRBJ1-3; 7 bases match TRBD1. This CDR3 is CASSFGQGGSPGNTIYF. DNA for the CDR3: TGTGCCAGCAGTTTCGGGCAGGGGGGCTCTCCTGGAAACACCATATATTTT.